The 4 T cell receptor beta chains in this list originate from one sample, sequenced in a study of blood T cell repertoires in COVID-19. Sequencing was performed with immunoSEQ multiplex PCR; in TCRdb, only in-frame clones are kept and a portion is missing. This sample yields under 550,000 clones, of which about 90% are seen a single time; roughly 0.87% belongs to the top ten. The sample taken for sequencing was peripheral blood. Receptor source: a man between 18 and 35 years old with COVID-19, enrolled during active disease.

The genes are TRBV5-6 and TRBJ2-5; tentative D call: TRBD2 (6 bases). This CDR3 spans 13 amino acids. CDR1 is SGHDT, CDR2 YYEEEE, per germline. Trimming stripped 3 bases from V and 5 bases from J, with 11 bases between. CDR3 in DNA: TGTGCCAGCAGCTATGATGGGGGGGAGACCCAGTACTTC. Its translation is CASSYDGGETQYF.

This rearrangement joins TRBV24-1 to TRBJ1-5, with D perhaps TRBD1 (6 bases). The CDR3 loop spans 14 amino acids. V dropped 4 bases and J dropped 4 bases, with 10 bases sitting between them. Germline CDR1 reads KGHDR; CDR2 reads SFDVKD. DNA for the CDR3: TGTGCCACCAGTGAAGACAGGCGAAATCAGCCCCAGCATTTT. It codes for CATSEDRRNQPQHF.

This chain uses TRBV5-1 with TRBJ2-3, with D possibly matching TRBD2 (5 bases). Germline lookup yields CDR1 SGHRS and CDR2 YFSETQ. This CDR3 has 15 residues. Trimming removed 0 bases at V and 4 bases at J, with 12 bases between. CDR3 in amino acids: CASSLGRGSADTQYF. CDR3 bases: TGCGCCAGCAGCTTGGGCCGGGGTAGCGCAGATACGCAGTATTTT.

V gene TRBV12-3 or TRBV12-4 combines with J gene TRBJ1-5; 7 bases are a match to TRBD1. The V and J ends lost 6 bases and 6 bases, in that order; junction bases with no gene match: 5. This CDR3 is 13 amino acids long. The CDR3 bases are TGTGCCAGCAGGGTGACAGGGTCTCAGCCCCAGCATTTT. Protein: CASRVTGSQPQHF.